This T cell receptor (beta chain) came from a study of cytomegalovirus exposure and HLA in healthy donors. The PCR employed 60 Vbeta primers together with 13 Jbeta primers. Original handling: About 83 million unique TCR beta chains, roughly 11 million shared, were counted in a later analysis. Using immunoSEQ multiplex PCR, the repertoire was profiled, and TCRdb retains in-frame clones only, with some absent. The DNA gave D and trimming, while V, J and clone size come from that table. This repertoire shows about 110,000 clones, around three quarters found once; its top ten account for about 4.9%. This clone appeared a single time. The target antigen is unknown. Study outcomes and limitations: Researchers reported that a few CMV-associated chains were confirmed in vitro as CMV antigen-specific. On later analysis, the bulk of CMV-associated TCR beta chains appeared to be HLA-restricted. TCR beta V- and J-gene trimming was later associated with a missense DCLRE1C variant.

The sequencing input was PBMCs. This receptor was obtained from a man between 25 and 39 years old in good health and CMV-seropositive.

CDR3 sequence: CARSSNRDGYTF. The DNA of the CDR3 is TGTGCCAGAAGCTCGAACAGGGACGGCTACACCTTC. The rearrangement links TRBV5-3 to TRBJ1-2, with D perhaps matching TRBD1 (6 bases). TRBV5-3 is identified as an open reading frame with a role that is uncertain. Trimming took off 3 bases at V and 8 bases at J, with 11 bases between the two ends. The CDR3 contains 12 residues.